This T cell receptor (beta chain) came from a study of cytomegalovirus exposure and HLA in healthy donors. General study findings and limits: Some V segments, TRBV6-2 and TRBV6-3 among them, were indistinguishable and were therefore excluded.

This CDR3 spans 16 amino acids. Germline V CDR1 and CDR2: SGHKS, YYEKEE (reference sequence). Trimming shortened V by 5 bases and J by 0 bases, and 18 bases separated the two germline ends. Details on this clone: Its antigen is undetermined.

A multiplex PCR was run with 60 Vbeta primers and 13 Jbeta primers. Only in-frame clones appear in the TCRdb table, and some are missing; sequencing was by immunoSEQ multiplex PCR. The data show 100,000 to 120,000 clones, with 69% seen just once and roughly 3.2% held by the top ten. This sequence was found in a man younger than 40 in good health and CMV-seronegative. Sequenced: PBMCs. J is TRBJ2-7 and V is TRBV5-5; maybe TRBD2 (6 bases). The CDR3: CASSSRDSRSSYEQYF. CDR3 DNA sequence: TGTGCCAGCAGTTCTAGGGACTCTAGGAGCTCCTACGAGCAGTACTTC.